These T cell receptor beta chains were read from a single sample in a study of OX40 agonist ivuxolimab in advanced cancers. Produced via immunoSEQ multiplex PCR; TCRdb's table is partial and in-frame only. The sample carries around 70,000 clones, around 81% recorded once. Sample: CD4+ or CD8+ T cells sorted from blood, taken in a trial of the OX40 agonist ivuxolimab. These receptors originate from an adult with an advanced solid tumor such as melanoma, head and neck, liver or kidney cancer. CDR3s include the opening cysteine and the closing phenylalanine or tryptophan. Fields, in order: J gene, clone size, V gene, CDR3 protein. Clone size appears in some rows only: once, few, many, or a class for an expanded clone.

TRBJ1-4 | - | TRBV5-6 | CASSLRQALNEKLFF
TRBJ2-2 | - | TRBV18 | CASSPLSGGRNTGELFF
TRBJ2-1 | - | TRBV7-2 | CASSSNRGSNEQFF
TRBJ2-3 | - | TRBV30 | CAWSVLAGTTDTQYF
TRBJ1-5 | - | TRBV5-6 | CASSLGGQGYQPQHF
TRBJ1-5 | - | TRBV7-8 | CASTWGRSQPQHF
TRBJ2-2 | few | TRBV29-1 | CSVGEGTAGELFF
TRBJ2-5 | - | TRBV7-3 | CASSLGLGTGDAETQYF
TRBJ2-5 | once | TRBV5-1 | CASSLAGLAGVSETQYF
TRBJ2-5 | few | TRBV19 | CASSGSGGRETQYF
TRBJ2-7 | - | TRBV28 | CASSSTPAGVQYF
TRBJ2-2 | - | TRBV18 | CASSPRGTGELFF
TRBJ1-4 | - | TRBV5-1 | CASRPDSGLNEKLFF
TRBJ1-4 | - | TRBV15 | CATSRGEGRKLFF
TRBJ2-1 | - | TRBV11-3 | CASSLGRRGAYNEQFF
TRBJ2-3 | - | TRBV30 | CAWSAGGGTDTQYF
TRBJ1-1 | - | TRBV19 | CASKKADRLTAAFF
TRBJ2-2 | - | TRBV28 | CALGGNTGELFF
TRBJ2-1 | - | TRBV28 | CASSLSPLMKLYNEQFF
TRBJ2-1 | - | TRBV5-1 | CASSFGGRVDEQFF
TRBJ2-7 | - | TRBV7-2 | CASSLAPTSGSRPYEQYF
TRBJ1-6 | - | TRBV27 | CASKGGGGSPLHF
TRBJ1-6 | - | TRBV2 | CASSERTIPHSPLHF
TRBJ2-3 | once | TRBV5-5 | CASSLEADTQYF
TRBJ1-1 | - | TRBV2 | CASSGQESTEAFF
TRBJ1-6 | - | TRBV13 | CASSLAQGTTYNSPLHF
TRBJ2-1 | - | TRBV28 | CASSGTYNEQFF
TRBJ2-6 | once | TRBV28 | CASSLYEHSGANVLTF
TRBJ1-4 | - | TRBV5-1 | CASRGTENEKLFF
TRBJ1-5 | - | TRBV7-2 | CASSLDRGKGGGNQPQHF
TRBJ2-7 | - | TRBV28 | CASSPSSGEQYF
TRBJ1-6 | once | TRBV5-6 | CASRRISGKSYNSPLHF
TRBJ1-3 | - | TRBV28 | CASSFLGISGNTIYF
TRBJ2-1 | - | TRBV6-5 | CATKRRLRQFF
TRBJ1-3 | - | TRBV7-9 | CASSYRGNTIYF
TRBJ1-6 | - | TRBV5-5 | CASSAEQGINSPLHF
TRBJ1-2 | - | TRBV5-8 | CASSLGALYGYTF
TRBJ2-1 | once | TRBV11-2 | CASSLEVSDNEQFF
TRBJ2-5 | - | TRBV11-3 | CASSLGFYGDQETQYF
- | - | TRBV7-9 | CASSLGTDWIGVYEQYF